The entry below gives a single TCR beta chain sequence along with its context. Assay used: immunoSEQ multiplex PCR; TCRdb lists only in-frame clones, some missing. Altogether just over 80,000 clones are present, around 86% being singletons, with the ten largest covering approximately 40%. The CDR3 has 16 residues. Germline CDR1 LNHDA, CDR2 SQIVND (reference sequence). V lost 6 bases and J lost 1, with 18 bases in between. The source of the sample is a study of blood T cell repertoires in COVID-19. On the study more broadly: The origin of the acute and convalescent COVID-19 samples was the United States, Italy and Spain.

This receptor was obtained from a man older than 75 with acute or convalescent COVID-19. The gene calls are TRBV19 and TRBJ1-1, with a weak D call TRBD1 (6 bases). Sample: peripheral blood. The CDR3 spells CASRKRGQGQNTEAFF. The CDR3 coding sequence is TGTGCCAGTAGAAAAAGAGGGCAGGGGCAGAACACTGAAGCTTTCTTT.